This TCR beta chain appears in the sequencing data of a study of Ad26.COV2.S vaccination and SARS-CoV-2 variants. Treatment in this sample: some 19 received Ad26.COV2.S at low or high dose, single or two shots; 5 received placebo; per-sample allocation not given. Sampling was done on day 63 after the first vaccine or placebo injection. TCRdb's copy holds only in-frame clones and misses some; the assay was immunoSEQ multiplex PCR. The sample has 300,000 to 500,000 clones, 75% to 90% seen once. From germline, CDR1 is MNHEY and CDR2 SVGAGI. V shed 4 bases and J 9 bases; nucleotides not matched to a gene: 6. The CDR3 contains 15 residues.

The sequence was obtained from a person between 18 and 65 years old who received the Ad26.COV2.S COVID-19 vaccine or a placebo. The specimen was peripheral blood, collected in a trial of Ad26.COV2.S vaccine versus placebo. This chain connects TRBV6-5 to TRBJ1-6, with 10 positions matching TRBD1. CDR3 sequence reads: CASSLLGQGLSPLHF. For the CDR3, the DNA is TGTGCCAGCAGTTTATTGGGACAGGGGCTTTCACCCCTCCACTTT.